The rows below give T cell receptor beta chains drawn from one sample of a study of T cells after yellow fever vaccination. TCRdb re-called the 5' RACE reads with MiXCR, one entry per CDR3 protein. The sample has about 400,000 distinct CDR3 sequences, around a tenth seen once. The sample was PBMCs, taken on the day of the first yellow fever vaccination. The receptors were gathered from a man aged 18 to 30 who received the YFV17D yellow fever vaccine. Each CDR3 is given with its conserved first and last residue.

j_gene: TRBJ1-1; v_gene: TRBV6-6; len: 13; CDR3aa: CASTVQENTEAFF
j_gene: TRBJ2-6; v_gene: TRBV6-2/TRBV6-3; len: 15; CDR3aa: CASSPGGPGANVLTF
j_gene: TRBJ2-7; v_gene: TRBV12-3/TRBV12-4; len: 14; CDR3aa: CASSSPGQYYEQYF
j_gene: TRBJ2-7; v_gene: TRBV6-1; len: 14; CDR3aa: CASSDLGQVYEQYF
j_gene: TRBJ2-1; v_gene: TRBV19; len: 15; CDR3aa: CASSIPSGGVNEQFF
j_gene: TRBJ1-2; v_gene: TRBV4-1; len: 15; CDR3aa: CASSPYQGLDYGYTF
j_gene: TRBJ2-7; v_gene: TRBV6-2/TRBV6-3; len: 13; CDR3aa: CASSWGARYEQYF
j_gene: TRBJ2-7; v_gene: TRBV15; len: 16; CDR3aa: CATSRDTGQGAYEQYF
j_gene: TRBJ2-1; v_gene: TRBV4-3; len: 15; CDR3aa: CASSQVRAEGRGQFF
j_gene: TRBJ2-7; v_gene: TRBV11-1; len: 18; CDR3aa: CASSLVTLWDRDSLEQYF
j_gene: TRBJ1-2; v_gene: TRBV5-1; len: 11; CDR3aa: CASSLYGGYTF
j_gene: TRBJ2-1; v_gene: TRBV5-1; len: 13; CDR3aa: CASSFRGGNEQFF
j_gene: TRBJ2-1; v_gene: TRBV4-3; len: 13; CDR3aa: CASSHGRGNEQFF
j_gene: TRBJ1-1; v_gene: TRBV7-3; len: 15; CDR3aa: CASSFQHAANTEAFF
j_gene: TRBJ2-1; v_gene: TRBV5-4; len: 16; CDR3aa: CASSLDVGTRYNEQFF
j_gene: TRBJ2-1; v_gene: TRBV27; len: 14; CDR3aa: CASFRGSSYNEQFF
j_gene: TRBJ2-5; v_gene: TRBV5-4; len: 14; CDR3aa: CASSLGLAQETQYF
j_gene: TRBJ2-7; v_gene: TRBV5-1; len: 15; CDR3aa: CASSLASTNPYEQYF
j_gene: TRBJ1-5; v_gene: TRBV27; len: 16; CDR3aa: CASSFTGRGPRQPQHF
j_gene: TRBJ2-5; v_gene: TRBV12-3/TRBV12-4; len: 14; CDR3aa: CASRAGQGGETQYF
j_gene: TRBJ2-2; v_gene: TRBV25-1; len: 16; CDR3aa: CASSDPTGRDTGELFF
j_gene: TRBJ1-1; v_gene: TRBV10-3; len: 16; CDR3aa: CAISESDRGTNTEAFF
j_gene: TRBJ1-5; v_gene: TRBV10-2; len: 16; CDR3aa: CASSEKGSGGNQPQHF
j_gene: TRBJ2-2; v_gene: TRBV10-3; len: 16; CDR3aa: CAISESTSGGFGELFF
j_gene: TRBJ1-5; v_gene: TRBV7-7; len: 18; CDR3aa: CASSLLGWLQGFNQPQHF
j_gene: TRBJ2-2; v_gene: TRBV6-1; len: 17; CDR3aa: CATRDLAQLTNTGELFF
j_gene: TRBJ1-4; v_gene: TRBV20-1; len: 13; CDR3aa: CSARRAVHEKLFF
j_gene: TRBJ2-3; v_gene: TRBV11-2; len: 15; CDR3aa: CASSLVRGGIDTQYF
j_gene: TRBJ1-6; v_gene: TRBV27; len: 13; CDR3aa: CASSVGQGIPLHF
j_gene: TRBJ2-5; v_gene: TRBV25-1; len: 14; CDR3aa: CASSLTGGEETQYF
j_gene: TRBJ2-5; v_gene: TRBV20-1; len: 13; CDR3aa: CSAPGLGGETQYF
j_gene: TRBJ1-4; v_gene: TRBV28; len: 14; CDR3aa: CASSLHTSNEKLFF
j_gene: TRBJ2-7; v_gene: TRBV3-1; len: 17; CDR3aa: CASSQGPAGQGGYEQYF
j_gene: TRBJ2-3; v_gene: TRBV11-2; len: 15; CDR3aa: CASSLSSGGRDTQYF
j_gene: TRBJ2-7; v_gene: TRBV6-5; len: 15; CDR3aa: CASSYSGTGGYEQYF
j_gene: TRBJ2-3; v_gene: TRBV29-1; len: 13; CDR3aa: CSVDGGSTDTQYF
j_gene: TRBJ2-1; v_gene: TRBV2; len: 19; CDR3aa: CASSKDTVWTSGGVAEQFF
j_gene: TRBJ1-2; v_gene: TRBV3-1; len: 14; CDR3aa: CASSQDGQSVGYTF
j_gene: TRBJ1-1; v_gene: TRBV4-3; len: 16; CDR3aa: CASSLQTGGMNTEAFF
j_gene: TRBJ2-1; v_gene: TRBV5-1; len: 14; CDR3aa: CASSLGLADNEQFF
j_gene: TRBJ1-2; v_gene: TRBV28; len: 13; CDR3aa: CPSVPGQRYGYTF
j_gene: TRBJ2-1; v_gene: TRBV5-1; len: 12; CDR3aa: CASSIDYNEQFF
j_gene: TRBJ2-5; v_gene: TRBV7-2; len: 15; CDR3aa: CASSGKGLAGETQYF
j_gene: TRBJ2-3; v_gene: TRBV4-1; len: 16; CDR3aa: CASSQPGQGFTDTQYF
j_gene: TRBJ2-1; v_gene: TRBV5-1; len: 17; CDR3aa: CASSPHANIGSYNEQFF
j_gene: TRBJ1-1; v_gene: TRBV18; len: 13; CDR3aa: CASSPQVNTEAFF
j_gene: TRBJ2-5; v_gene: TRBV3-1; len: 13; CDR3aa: CASSPGGEETQYF
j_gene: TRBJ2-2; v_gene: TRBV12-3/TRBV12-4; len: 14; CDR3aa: CASSPGYHTGELFF
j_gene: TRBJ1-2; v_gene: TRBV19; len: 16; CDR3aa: CASVWDSARANYGYTF
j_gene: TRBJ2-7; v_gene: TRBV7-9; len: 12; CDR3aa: CASSMGAYEQYF
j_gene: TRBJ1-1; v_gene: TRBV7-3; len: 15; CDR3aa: CASSPSTGMNTEAFF
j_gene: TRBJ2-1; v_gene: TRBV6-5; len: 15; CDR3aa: CASSYLARGDNEQFF
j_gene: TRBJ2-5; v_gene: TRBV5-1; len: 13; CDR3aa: CASSMIRQETQYF
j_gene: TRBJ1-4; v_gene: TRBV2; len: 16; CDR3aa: CASSYSGRLLNEKLFF
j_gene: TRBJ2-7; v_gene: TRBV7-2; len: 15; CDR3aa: CASGKNVLYSYEQYF